This T cell receptor beta chain is from a study of blood T cell repertoires in COVID-19. Germline V gene lookup returns CDR1 SSHAT and CDR2 FNYEAQ (reference sequence). The V end lost 1 base, the J end lost 5 bases, and 17 bases lay between the germline ends. The CDR3 is made up of 16 amino acids. Generated by immunoSEQ multiplex PCR, the TCRdb table keeps only in-frame clones and is missing some. The table lists roughly 150,000 clones, around 90% of them singletons. The sequencing sample was made of peripheral blood. The chain carries TRBV7-7 and TRBJ2-5, with D possibly being TRBD2 (5 bases). This receptor was identified in a human donor in a cohort sampled during active COVID-19. CDR3 sequence: CASSLGISGIQETQYF. The CDR3 DNA sequence: TGTGCCAGCAGCTTAGGTATCTCGGGGATCCAGGAGACCCAGTACTTC.